This TCR beta chain is drawn from a study of T-cell memory formation after mild COVID-19. Study context: The TCR clusters were mostly specific to one donor.

5'RACE with constant-segment primers built TCRalpha and TCRbeta cDNA libraries with UMIs. TCRdb itself ran the 5' RACE reads through MiXCR, one entry per CDR3 protein. The table records over 300,000 distinct CDR3 sequences, approximately 22% of them present only once. Whole-study findings and limits: Among clones peaking at day 37 in the second wave, SARS-CoV-2 specificity remained unconfirmed. Those CD4+ clones that contracted were mainly in CM and EM (CD8+ ones in EMRA).

This clonotype has a handful of counts. Its antigen is undetermined. This CDR3 has 13 residues. Germline V gives CDR1 SGHRS, CDR2 YFSETQ. V was cut by 2 bases and J by 9 bases, with 12 bases left in between. What was sequenced was PBMCs or a T cell subset sorted from them (not recorded which). The clonotype comes from a man aged 18 to 29 who had mild COVID-19 (a few samples of this study predate the infection). Cell type and time point are not known. The chain has TRBV5-1 and TRBJ2-1; tentatively, D is TRBD2 (6 bases). The CDR3 bases are TGCGCCAGCAGCTTCTGGGCGGGGAGTGAGCAGTTCTTC. This sequence encodes CASSFWAGSEQFF. The full variable domain, in which reference TRBV5-1 and TRBJ2-1 provide the parts outside the CDR3, is KAGVTQTPRYLIKTRGQQVTLSCSPISGHRSVSWYQQTPGQGLQFLFEYFSETQRNKGNFPGRFSGRQFSNSRSEMNVSTLELGDSALYLCASSFWAGSEQFFGPGTRLTVL.